The 32 T cell receptor beta chains listed next were all sequenced from one sample in a study of Ad26.COV2.S vaccination and SARS-CoV-2 variants. This sample's treatment: around 19 received Ad26.COV2.S at low or high dose, single or two shots; 5 received placebo; per-sample allocation not given. Samples came from day 63 after the first vaccine or placebo injection. TCRdb keeps only in-frame clones here, not all; method: immunoSEQ multiplex PCR. Counted here are 440,000 or so clones, about 89% occurring once; the ten biggest clones make up 1.7%. The source was peripheral blood, collected in a trial of Ad26.COV2.S vaccine versus placebo. Receptors were obtained from a person between 18 and 65 years old who received the Ad26.COV2.S COVID-19 vaccine or a placebo.

This sequence joins TRBV27 and TRBJ1-6; the match to TRBD1 covers 9 bases. V gave up 6 bases and J gave up 7 bases; unmatched junction bases: 7. The CDR3 has 15 amino acids. Germline V gives CDR1 MNHEY, CDR2 SMNVEV (reference sequence). The CDR3 spells CASSKTGGLNSPLHF. The DNA for the CDR3 is TGTGCCAGCAGCAAAACAGGGGGCTTGAATTCACCCCTCCACTTT.

V is TRBV19 and J is TRBJ2-6; TRBD2 might be the D (5 bases). The germline CDR1 and CDR2 sequences are LNHDA and SQIVND (reference sequence). The CDR3 totals 16 residues. Trimming left V 3 bases short and J 2 bases short, with 11 bases between. In DNA form, the CDR3 reads TGTGCCAGTAGTATTGTTTCGGGGACTGGGGCCAACGTCCTGACTTTC. Protein product: CASSIVSGTGANVLTF.

The gene calls are TRBV30 and TRBJ1-4; TRBD1 might be the D (6 bases). The ends were cut back, 2 bases at V and 3 bases at J, with 13 bases in the middle. Germline lookup yields CDR1 GTSNPN and CDR2 SVGIG (reference sequence). There are 15 residues in the CDR3. CDR3 region: CAWSSTQGANEKLFF. The CDR3 DNA follows: TGTGCCTGGAGTTCCACACAGGGCGCTAATGAAAAACTGTTTTTT.

In the case of this clone: One end of the junction varies from germline; a read error may be responsible. The J gene is TRBJ1-2, the V gene TRBV12-3 or TRBV12-4, with D unclear. This CDR3 is 10 amino acids long. The chain's CDR3 is CASLSTVSGF. The CDR3 nucleotides read TGTGCCAGCCTTTCTACAGTCTCCGGCTTC.

The CDR3 sequence: CASNSGSTDTQYF. CDR3 in DNA: TGTGCCAGTAATAGCGGAAGCACAGATACGCAGTATTTT. The V gene is TRBV19, the J gene TRBJ2-3, with a tentative D call TRBD2 (6 bases). Germline CDR1 reads LNHDA; CDR2 reads SQIVND (reference sequence). With 7 bases removed from V and 0 bases from J, the gap between germline ends came to 8 bases. The CDR3 spans 13 residues.

The chain has TRBV6-6 and TRBJ1-6; D is perhaps TRBD1 (6 bases). The length of the CDR3 is 14 residues. Germline V gene lookup returns CDR1 MNHNY and CDR2 SVGAGI (reference sequence). V was trimmed by 8 bases and J by 10 bases, leaving 18 bases between them. The CDR3 spells CASELGQFNSPLHF. CDR3 DNA sequence: TGTGCCAGCGAACTTGGACAGTTTAACTCACCCCTCCACTTT.

This chain joins TRBV19 and TRBJ1-4; possibly TRBD1 for D (5 bases). The germline gives CDR1 LNHDA, CDR2 SQIVND (reference sequence). This CDR3 has 14 amino acids. The V and J ends lost 2 bases and 8 bases respectively, with 12 bases between them. The CDR3 DNA is TGTGCCAGTAGTATATTAACAGGTCCGGAAAAACTGTTTTTT. Encoded protein: CASSILTGPEKLFF.

The chain carries TRBV30 and TRBJ1-4; D is perhaps TRBD1 (6 bases). V lost 2 bases and J 3 bases, leaving 13 bases between the germline ends. The CDR3 runs 15 residues. Germline V gene data show CDR1 as GTSNPN and CDR2 as SVGIG (reference sequence). In DNA form, the CDR3 reads TGTGCCTGGAGTCTGGCGCCAGGGGCTAATGAAAAACTGTTTTTT. Its translation: CAWSLAPGANEKLFF.

This clone has just one count. The V call is TRBV27, the J call TRBJ2-7; 7 bases match TRBD1. The CDR3 has 13 amino acids. J gave up 3 bases and V 7 bases, and 6 bases lay outside the gene matches. Germline V CDR1 and CDR2: MNHEY, SMNVEV (reference sequence). This CDR3 is CASTRYRGYEQYF. The CDR3 coding sequence is TGTGCCAGCACCCGATACAGGGGCTACGAGCAGTACTTC.

The V and J genes are TRBV2 and TRBJ1-5; D remains unclear. This CDR3 contains 14 residues. Trimming stripped 2 bases from V and 4 bases from J, with 9 bases between. Germline V CDR1 and CDR2: SNHLY, FYNNEI. Here the CDR3 reads CASSESQNNQPQHF. The DNA of the CDR3 is TGTGCCAGCAGTGAATCCCAGAATAATCAGCCCCAGCATTTT.

This clone was counted between two and nine times. The rearrangement joins TRBV18 to TRBJ2-7, with D hard to call. Trimming cost V 3 bases and J 6 bases, with 18 bases left between them. Germline CDR1 reads KGHSH; CDR2 reads LQKENI. The CDR3 is 15 amino acids. The CDR3 coding sequence is TGTGCCAGCTCACCTCGACTCAACGACCCTGGCGAGCAGTACTTC. Translated, it gives CASSPRLNDPGEQYF.

The rearrangement joins TRBV7-9 to TRBJ1-1, with 7 bases aligning to TRBD1. The J segment lost 4 bases and the V segment lost 5 bases, leaving 10 bases of the junction unmatched. Germline V gene sequence: CDR1 SEHNR, CDR2 FQNEAQ (reference sequence). The CDR3 runs to 15 residues. DNA for the CDR3: TGTGCCAGCAGCGTTAAGAGACAGGGCGGCACTGAAGCTTTCTTT. It specifies CASSVKRQGGTEAFF.

This clone came up once. This sequence joins TRBV11-3 and TRBJ2-1, with 9 bases lining up with TRBD1. The CDR3 is 16 amino acids. CDR1 is SGHNT, CDR2 YENEEA, per germline. V lost 8 bases, J lost 2 bases, and 10 bases stayed unmatched. CDR3 sequence (DNA): TGTGCCAGCTCCTGGGGCGGGGACAGGGCCTACAATGAGCAGTTCTTC. Protein: CASSWGGDRAYNEQFF.

The DNA for the CDR3 is TGCAGTGCTAGTATGACAGCTTATAGCAATCAGCCCCAGCATTTT. Amino acid sequence: CSASMTAYSNQPQHF. The chain has TRBV20-1 and TRBJ1-5; TRBD1 might be the D (5 bases). V dropped 3 bases and J dropped 0 bases, with 12 bases sitting between them. The length of the CDR3 is 15 residues. Germline V CDR1 and CDR2: DFQATT, SNEGSKA (reference sequence).

On this clone: Other DNA sequences in this sample translate to the same CDR3. V usage is TRBV19 and J usage is TRBJ1-3; no clear D. Deletions cut 7 bases from V and 0 bases from J, with 10 bases between. The germline gives CDR1 LNHDA, CDR2 SQIVND (reference sequence). The CDR3 is 14 amino acids. DNA for the CDR3: TGTGCCAGTACCCTTCTGAGCTCTGGAAACACCATATATTTT. It specifies CASTLLSSGNTIYF. The entire variable domain, with the rest obtained from reference TRBV19 and TRBJ1-3, is as follows: DGGITQSPKYLFRKEGQNVTLSCEQNLNHDAMYWYRQDPGQGLRLIYYSQIVNDFQKGDIAEGYSVSREKKESFPLTVTSAQKNPTAFYLCASTLLSSGNTIYFGEGSWLTVV.

The J gene is TRBJ2-2, the V gene TRBV9; D gene uncertain. Trimming took 1 base from V and 5 from J, leaving 12 bases between them. CDR3 length: 15 residues. CDR1 SGDLS and CDR2 YYNGEE come from the germline V gene. The CDR3 spells CASSVTSRVTGELFF. The CDR3 DNA reads as TGTGCCAGCAGCGTAACCAGCCGGGTGACCGGGGAGCTGTTTTTT.

The chain carries TRBV30 and TRBJ2-1; no clear D. The CDR3 consists of 15 residues. V was clipped by 4 bases and J by 4 bases, with 17 bases between them. Germline lookup yields CDR1 GTSNPN and CDR2 SVGIG (reference sequence). CDR3 sequence reads: CAWTPGLRPYNEQFF. For the CDR3, the DNA is TGTGCCTGGACCCCCGGGCTGCGACCTTACAATGAGCAGTTCTTC.

J is TRBJ2-3 and V is TRBV18, with a tentative D call TRBD2 (5 bases). The germline gives CDR1 KGHSH, CDR2 LQKENI. The CDR3 spans 15 residues. The ends were cut back, 3 bases at V and 5 bases at J, with 15 bases in the middle. CDR3 sequence: CASSPTTVEGDTQYF. The CDR3 DNA follows: TGTGCCAGCTCACCCACTACGGTAGAGGGAGATACGCAGTATTTT.

The rearrangement links TRBV28 to TRBJ1-1, with D possibly matching TRBD1 (5 bases). V gave up 2 bases and J gave up 5 bases, with 12 bases separating them. The CDR3 length is 14 residues. CDR1 is MDHEN, CDR2 SYDVKM, per germline. The CDR3 nucleotides read TGTGCCAGCAGTTTAAGCCGCAGGGAGACTGAAGCTTTCTTT. Translated, it gives CASSLSRRETEAFF.

This clone was recorded a few times. The same CDR3 can be traced to other DNA sequences in this sample. The gene calls are TRBV3-1 (or the pseudogene TRBV3-2) and TRBJ1-3, with D possibly TRBD1 on 6 matching bases. The CDR3 totals 14 residues. Germline assignment: CDR1 LGHDT and CDR2 YNNKEL (reference sequence). Trimming stripped 3 bases from V and 2 bases from J, with 8 bases between. The CDR3 DNA reads as TGTGCCAGCAGCCAGGCAGGGGCTGGAAACACCATATATTTT. As protein: CASSQAGAGNTIYF.

V usage is TRBV25-1 and J usage is TRBJ1-6, with TRBD1 matching 8 bases. The CDR3 is made up of 14 amino acids. The germline V gene encodes CDR1 MGHDK and CDR2 SYGVNS. V lost 8 bases and J lost 4; bases outside the gene matches: 4. The CDR3 here is CASARTGYNSPLHF. The CDR3 region has the DNA TGTGCCAGCGCCAGGACAGGGTATAATTCACCCCTCCACTTT.

V is TRBV28 and J is TRBJ1-1; D is perhaps TRBD1 (5 bases). This CDR3 contains 13 residues. Trimming shortened V by 6 bases and J by 4 bases, and 12 bases separated the two germline ends. Germline V gives CDR1 MDHEN, CDR2 SYDVKM. In nucleotides, the CDR3 is TGTGCCAGCAGACCCCCAGGGAGCACTGAAGCTTTCTTT. This encodes CASRPPGSTEAFF.

The genes are TRBV20-1 and TRBJ1-1; D remains ambiguous. Germline lookup yields CDR1 DFQATT and CDR2 SNEGSKA (reference sequence). The CDR3 is 11 residues long. Trimming pared 8 bases from V and 0 bases from J, leaving 7 bases between. CDR3 in DNA: TGCAGTAGTAGGCTGAACACTGAAGCTTTCTTT. Encoded protein: CSSRLNTEAFF.

In this sample, this clone turned up once. The chain has TRBV27 and TRBJ2-5, with 16 nucleotides matching TRBD2. The CDR3 runs 17 residues. V lost 5 bases to trimming and J lost 0 bases; unmatched junction nucleotides: 3. CDR1 and CDR2 (germline): MNHEY, SMNVEV (reference sequence). CDR3 in amino acids: CASSPGTSGGDQETQYF. The CDR3 DNA reads as TGTGCCAGCAGTCCCGGGACTAGCGGGGGGGACCAAGAGACCCAGTACTTC.

The chain recombines TRBV3-1 (or the pseudogene TRBV3-2) with TRBJ2-2; D unresolved. In germline, CDR1 is LGHDT, CDR2 YNNKEL (reference sequence). The CDR3 spans 13 residues. Trimming removed 0 bases from V and 8 bases from J, with 7 bases in between. In DNA, the CDR3 is TGTGCCAGCAGCCAAGATCCTAGGGGGGAGCTGTTTTTT. Its protein product is CASSQDPRGELFF.

The chain recombines TRBV6-5 with TRBJ2-5, with 9 bases identical to TRBD1. Germline V gene data show CDR1 as MNHEY and CDR2 as SVGAGI. The V gene end was trimmed by 7 bases and the J gene end by 5 bases; junction bases not matched to a gene: 8. This CDR3 region has 14 residues. The CDR3, as DNA: TGTGCCAGCATTCTCACAGGGGGCACGGAGACCCAGTACTTC. Translated: CASILTGGTETQYF.

This chain joins TRBV6-5 and TRBJ1-5, with 10 bases identical to TRBD1. This CDR3 is 14 amino acids long. The germline gives CDR1 MNHEY, CDR2 SVGAGI. V was clipped by 6 bases and J by 7 bases; unmatched bases: 6. The CDR3 bases are TGTGCCAGCAGCGGAGGACAGGGGGGACAGCCCCAGCATTTT. Encoded protein: CASSGGQGGQPQHF.

Comment on this clone: The junction and the germline gene differ at one end; a read error may be behind it. The V call is TRBV10-3, the J call TRBJ2-3; D unresolved. The CDR3 is 12 amino acids. CDR1 and CDR2 (germline): ENHRY, SYGVKD. The CDR3 is CAIGDRVYTQYF. CDR3 DNA sequence: TGTGCCATCGGTGACCGGGTTTATACGCAGTATTTT.

This chain links TRBV19 with TRBJ2-1, with D perhaps TRBD2 (6 bases). CDR1 LNHDA and CDR2 SQIVND come from the germline V gene (reference sequence). The CDR3 has 14 amino acids. With 4 bases removed from V and 7 bases from J, the gap between germline ends came to 14 bases. The chain's CDR3 is CASSTQRVGNEQFF. CDR3 DNA: TGTGCCAGTAGTACCCAGCGGGTCGGGAATGAGCAGTTCTTC.

V usage is TRBV6-6 and J usage is TRBJ1-3; D unresolved. The germline V and J ends were trimmed by 5 bases and 3 bases, with 5 bases remaining between them. The CDR3 consists of 12 residues. From germline, CDR1 is MNHNY and CDR2 SVGAGI (reference sequence). The CDR3 sequence: CASSDYGNTIYF. CDR3 DNA sequence: TGTGCCAGCAGTGACTATGGAAACACCATATATTTT.

The chain joins TRBV29-1 to TRBJ1-2; 10 bases line up with TRBD1. V trimming: 4 bases; J trimming: 7 bases; junction bases outside the gene matches: 9. From germline, CDR1 is SQVTM and CDR2 ANQGSEA. The CDR3 has 14 amino acids. CDR3 sequence: CSVVLDRGGLGYTF. The CDR3 nucleotides are TGCAGCGTTGTTTTGGACAGGGGGGGCCTTGGCTACACCTTC.

This chain links TRBV6-5 with TRBJ1-2; D is possibly TRBD1 (6 bases). Trimming removed 6 bases at V and 2 bases at J, with 13 bases between. The germline gives CDR1 MNHEY, CDR2 SVGAGI. There are 14 residues in the CDR3. DNA of the CDR3: TGTGCCAGCAGCTTGGACAGCACAAACTATGGCTACACCTTC. As protein: CASSLDSTNYGYTF.